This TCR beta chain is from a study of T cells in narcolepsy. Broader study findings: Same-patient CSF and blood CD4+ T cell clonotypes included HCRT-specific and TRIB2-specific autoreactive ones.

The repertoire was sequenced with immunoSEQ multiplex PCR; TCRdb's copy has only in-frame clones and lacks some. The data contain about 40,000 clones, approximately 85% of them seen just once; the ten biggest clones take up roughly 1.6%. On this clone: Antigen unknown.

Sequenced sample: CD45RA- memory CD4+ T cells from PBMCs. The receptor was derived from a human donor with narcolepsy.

CDR3 bases: TGTGCCAGCAGCCCGTCGGGCGAGCAGTACTTC. This sequence encodes CASSPSGEQYF. The rearrangement links TRBV11-2 to TRBJ2-7, with D unclear. The germline V and J ends were trimmed by 5 bases and 6 bases, with 8 bases remaining between them. Germline lookup yields CDR1 SGHAT and CDR2 FQNNGV. The CDR3 is made up of 11 amino acids.